In this sample, the clone carrying this TCR beta chain turned up once. Antigen specificity is unknown. The sample originates from a study of shared clonotypes between healthy human individuals. As for the study in general: Used for every donor were three CD4 naive, three CD4 memory, two CD8 naive and one CD8 memory plate.

Deep level was the assay's run setting. Replicate PCRs run on sorted subsets employed roughly 190 ng DNA, approximately 30,000 T cell genomes. Measured with immunoSEQ multiplex PCR; TCRdb has only the in-frame clones, and not every one. The table lists 1.5 million to 2.5 million clones, 85% to 95% of them singletons, with less than 1.5% in the top ten. As defined, naive CD8 cells were CD45RO-negative and positively selected for CCR7, with terminally differentiated effector memory CD45RA+ cells excluded. Study findings and constraints: It was only blood that was sampled, and tissue repertoires likely differ.

This receptor was taken from a man younger than 30 in good health. Specimen: naive CD8+ T cells sorted from blood.

This CDR3 is CASSALAGPTDTQYF. The CDR3 DNA is TGTGCCAGCAGTGCCCTAGCGGGTCCCACAGATACGCAGTATTTT. V is TRBV6-1 and J is TRBJ2-3; TRBD2 agrees at 8 bases. Germline V gives CDR1 MNHNS, CDR2 SASEGT. The CDR3 runs to 15 residues. After removal of 4 bases from V and 2 bases from J, the junction contained 5 bases not matched to a gene.